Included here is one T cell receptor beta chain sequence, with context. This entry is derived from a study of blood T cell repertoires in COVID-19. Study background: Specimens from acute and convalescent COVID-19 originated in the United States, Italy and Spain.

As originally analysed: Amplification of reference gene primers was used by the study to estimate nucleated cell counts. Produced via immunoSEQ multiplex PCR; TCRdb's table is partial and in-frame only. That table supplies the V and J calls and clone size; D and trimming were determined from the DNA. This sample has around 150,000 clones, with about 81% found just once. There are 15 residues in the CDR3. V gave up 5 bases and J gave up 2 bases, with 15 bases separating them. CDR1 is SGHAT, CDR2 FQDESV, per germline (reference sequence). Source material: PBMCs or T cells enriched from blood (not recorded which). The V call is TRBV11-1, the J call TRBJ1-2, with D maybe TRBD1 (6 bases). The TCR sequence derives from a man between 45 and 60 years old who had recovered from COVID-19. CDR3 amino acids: CASSRQQGLNYGYTF. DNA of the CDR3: TGTGCCAGCAGCCGCCAACAGGGTTTGAACTATGGCTACACCTTC.